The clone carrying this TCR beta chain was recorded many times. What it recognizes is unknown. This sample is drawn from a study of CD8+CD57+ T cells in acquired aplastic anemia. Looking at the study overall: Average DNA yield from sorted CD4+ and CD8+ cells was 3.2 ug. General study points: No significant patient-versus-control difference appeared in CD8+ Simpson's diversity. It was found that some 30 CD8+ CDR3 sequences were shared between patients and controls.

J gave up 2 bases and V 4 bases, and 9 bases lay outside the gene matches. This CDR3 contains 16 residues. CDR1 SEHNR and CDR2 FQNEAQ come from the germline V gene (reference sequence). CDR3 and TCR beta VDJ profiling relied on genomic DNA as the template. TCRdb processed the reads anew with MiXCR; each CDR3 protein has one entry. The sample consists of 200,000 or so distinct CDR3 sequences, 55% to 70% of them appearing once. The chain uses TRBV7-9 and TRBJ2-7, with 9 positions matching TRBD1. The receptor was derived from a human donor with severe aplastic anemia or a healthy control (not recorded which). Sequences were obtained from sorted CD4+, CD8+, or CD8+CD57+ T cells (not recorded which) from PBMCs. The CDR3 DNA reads TGTGCCAGCAGCTCTCCCCGGGGGGACAGGGCCTACGAGCAGTACTTC. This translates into CASSSPRGDRAYEQYF.